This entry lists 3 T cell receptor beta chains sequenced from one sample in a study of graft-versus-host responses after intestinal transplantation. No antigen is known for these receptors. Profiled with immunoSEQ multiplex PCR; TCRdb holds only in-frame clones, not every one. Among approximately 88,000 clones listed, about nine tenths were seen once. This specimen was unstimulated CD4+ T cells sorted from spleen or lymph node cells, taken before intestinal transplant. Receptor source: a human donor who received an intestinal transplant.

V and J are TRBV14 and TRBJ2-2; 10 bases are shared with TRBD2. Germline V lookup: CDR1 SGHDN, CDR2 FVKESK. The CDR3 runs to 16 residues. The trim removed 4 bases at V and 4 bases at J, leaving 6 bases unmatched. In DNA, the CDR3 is TGTGCCAGCAGCCGAGCGGGGGGGCTAGGCACCGGGGAGCTGTTTTTT. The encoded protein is CASSRAGGLGTGELFF.

In nucleotides, the CDR3 is TGTGCCAGCACCTCTACGGGGGGGTCCGGAGATACGCAGTATTTT. This encodes CASTSTGGSGDTQYF. The V and J genes are TRBV27 and TRBJ2-3; 8 positions agree with TRBD2. The CDR3 runs 15 residues. V lost 7 bases and J lost 5; bases outside the gene matches: 11. The V gene's germline CDR1 is MNHEY and CDR2 SMNVEV (reference sequence).

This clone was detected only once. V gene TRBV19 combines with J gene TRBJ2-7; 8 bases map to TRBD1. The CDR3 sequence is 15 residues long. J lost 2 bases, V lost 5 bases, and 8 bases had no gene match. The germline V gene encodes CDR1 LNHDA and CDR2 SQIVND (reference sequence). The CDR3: CASSSRQGPTYEQYF. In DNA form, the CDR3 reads TGTGCCAGTAGTTCTAGACAGGGGCCGACCTACGAGCAGTACTTC.